This T cell receptor beta chain was captured in a study of T cell responses to AZD1222 COVID-19 vaccine. Clones were sequenced by immunoSEQ multiplex PCR, and TCRdb holds only the in-frame ones, with some missing. This sample yields approximately 140,000 clones, of which 85% to 90% are seen a single time; 1.5% to 2% belongs to the top ten. CDR1 is MDHEN, CDR2 SYDVKM, per germline. Between the trimmed V and J ends, which lost 6 bases and 0 bases, there was a span of 10 bases. The CDR3 extends over 14 amino acids. This chain connects TRBV28 to TRBJ2-3; D is tentatively TRBD1 or TRBD2 (5 bases each). Sequences were derived from peripheral blood, sampled 28 days after the second AZD1222 dose. This TCR was sampled from an adult who received the AZD1222 COVID-19 vaccine. The CDR3 DNA follows: TGTGCCAGCAGGGGGACCCTCAGCACAGATACGCAGTATTTT. Amino acids: CASRGTLSTDTQYF.